This T cell receptor beta chain was identified during a study of T cells after yellow fever vaccination. The wider study: Where fractions had low cell numbers, libraries were prepared from them with the SMART-Seq v4 Ultra Low Input RNA kit. Overall study results and limits: Once the booster was given, most primary-vaccination clones reappeared, at 95% to 98% for CD4 and approximately 88% for CD8. Faster peaking, at day 5 versus 15, marked a secondary response that was weaker.

Germline lookup yields CDR1 LGHDT and CDR2 YNNKEL (reference sequence). Trimming took off 4 bases at V and 2 bases at J, with 12 bases between the two ends. The CDR3 is made up of 16 amino acids. TCRdb analysed the 5' RACE reads with MiXCR anew, one entry per CDR3 protein. The sample comprises around 67,000 distinct CDR3 sequences, approximately 7% of which are singletons, and around 32% rests with the top ten. This clonotype appeared a few times. Its specificity is unknown. The sequencing used CD8+ T cells sorted from PBMCs, collected roughly 5 days after the first yellow fever vaccination. The sequence derives from a young man who received the YFV17D yellow fever vaccine. This chain links TRBV3-1 with TRBJ1-6, with D unresolved. CDR3 sequence: CASSPTGVPYNSPLHF. The CDR3, as DNA: TGTGCCAGCAGCCCGACCGGGGTCCCCTATAATTCACCCCTCCACTTT. The complete variable domain, with remaining parts taken from reference TRBV3-1 and TRBJ1-6, reads DTAVSQTPKYLVTQMGNDKSIKCEQNLGHDTMYWYKQDSKKFLKIMFSYNNKELIINETVPNRFSPKSPDKAHLNLHINSLELGDSAVYFCASSPTGVPYNSPLHFGNGTRLTVT.